A single sample gave rise to the 25 T cell receptor beta chains below, sequenced in a study of control samples from healthy donors and cancer patients. Sequencing was performed with immunoSEQ multiplex PCR; in TCRdb, only in-frame clones are kept and a portion is missing. Among fewer than 90,000 clones listed, about 87% were seen once. Sequenced material: PBMCs. The receptors originated from a woman between 55 and 75 years old with head and neck cancer.

The genes are TRBV6-5 and TRBJ2-7, with TRBD1 matching 7 bases. CDR3 length: 11 residues. V trimming: 8 bases; J trimming: 2 bases; junction bases outside the gene matches: 0. Germline-derived CDR1 and CDR2 are MNHEY and SVGAGI. CDR3 in amino acids: CASQGAYEQYF. CDR3 nucleotide sequence: TGTGCCAGCCAGGGGGCCTACGAGCAGTACTTC.

The V gene is TRBV6-5, the J gene TRBJ1-1; 7 nucleotides agree with TRBD1. J gave up 5 bases and V 0 bases, and 6 bases lay outside the gene matches. Germline lookup yields CDR1 MNHEY and CDR2 SVGAGI. The CDR3 has 15 amino acids. DNA of the CDR3: TGTGCCAGCAGTTACTCGGGAGGGGGCAGAACTGAAGCTTTCTTT. Translated, it gives CASSYSGGGRTEAFF.

The rearrangement joins TRBV7-3 to TRBJ2-5, with 11 nucleotides matching TRBD2. Germline V gives CDR1 SGHTA, CDR2 FQGTGA. The CDR3 totals 19 residues. The V and J ends lost 5 bases and 4 bases, in that order; junction bases with no gene match: 18. DNA for the CDR3: TGTGCCAGCAGCCCCGACGGGTGGATAGCGGGAGGGCGGGGAGAGACCCAGTACTTC. Protein: CASSPDGWIAGGRGETQYF.

The J gene is TRBJ1-5, the V gene TRBV3-1 (or the pseudogene TRBV3-2), with D hard to call. The V end was cut by 3 bases, the J end by 6 bases, with 15 bases between. Germline CDR1 is LGHDT and CDR2 is YNNKEL (reference sequence). CDR3 size: 15 residues. CDR3 nucleotides: TGTGCCAGCAGCCAGTCTAACAGCGGCACTCAGCCCCAGCATTTT. It encodes CASSQSNSGTQPQHF.

V and J are TRBV24-1 and TRBJ1-1; perhaps TRBD1 as D (6 bases). CDR1 and CDR2 (germline): KGHDR, SFDVKD. CDR3 length: 14 amino acids. Trimming cost V 10 bases and J 4 bases, with 18 bases left between them. The CDR3 sequence is CATRASQGTTEAFF. CDR3 nucleotides: TGTGCCACGAGAGCGAGCCAGGGGACCACTGAAGCTTTCTTT.

This clone was observed a single time. The V call is TRBV7-8, the J call TRBJ2-5; possible D gene TRBD2, 6 bases. Germline CDR1 is SGHVS and CDR2 is FQNEAQ. The CDR3 runs to 14 residues. V was trimmed by 7 bases and J by 4 bases, leaving 16 bases between them. CDR3 protein: CASTPVGTPETQYF. CDR3 DNA: TGTGCCAGCACCCCGGTAGGGACTCCAGAGACCCAGTACTTC.

The V gene is TRBV5-6, the J gene TRBJ2-7; D is unresolved. In germline, CDR1 is SGHDT, CDR2 YYEEEE. This CDR3 comprises 13 residues. V lost 2 bases and J 3 bases, leaving 9 bases between the germline ends. DNA of the CDR3: TGTGCCAGCAGCTTCTCCTACTTCTACGAGCAGTACTTC. It encodes CASSFSYFYEQYF.

The chain couples TRBV4-1 to TRBJ2-7; 12 bases fit TRBD2. The length of the CDR3 is 16 residues. Germline-derived CDR1 and CDR2 are MGHRA and YSYEKL. The junction had 4 bases not matched to a gene; V was cut back by 4 bases and J by 0 bases. For the CDR3, the DNA is TGCGCCAGCAGCCGGGGACTAGCGGGCAACTCCTACGAGCAGTACTTC. This codes for CASSRGLAGNSYEQYF.

The J gene is TRBJ2-3, the V gene TRBV6-5, with no clear D. The CDR3 has 14 residues. The V gene's germline CDR1 is MNHEY and CDR2 SVGAGI. V shed 6 bases and J shed 5 bases, with 15 bases lying between them. DNA of the CDR3: TGTGCCAGCAGGGTAGGCGGAAGAAGAGATACGCAGTATTTT. Protein: CASRVGGRRDTQYF.

The chain links TRBV28 to TRBJ2-1; the D gene is possibly TRBD2 (5 bases). Per germline, CDR1 MDHEN and CDR2 SYDVKM. The CDR3 covers 14 residues. The V gene lost 7 bases and the J gene lost 1 base, with 11 bases spanning the gap. The CDR3 region has the DNA TGTGCCAGCATTTCGGGCGGGTCCTACAATGAGCAGTTCTTC. Protein: CASISGGSYNEQFF.

This chain uses TRBV24-1 with TRBJ2-5; the match to TRBD2 covers 11 bases. Trimming removed 3 bases from V and 5 bases from J; junction bases left unmatched: 4. This CDR3 contains 15 residues. CDR1 is KGHDR, CDR2 SFDVKD, per germline. The CDR3 loop reads CATSDGTSGSETQYF. DNA of the CDR3: TGTGCCACCAGTGATGGTACTAGCGGGAGCGAGACCCAGTACTTC.

The chain combines TRBV7-2 with TRBJ2-5; D is uncertain. V lost 0 bases, J lost 3 bases, and 11 bases lay in between. CDR3 size: 15 residues. The germline CDR1 and CDR2 sequences are SGHTA and FQGNSA. CDR3 sequence reads: CASSLALFREETQYF. CDR3 nucleotide sequence: TGTGCCAGCAGCTTAGCGCTTTTTAGGGAAGAGACCCAGTACTTC.

This chain links TRBV9 with TRBJ2-5; D is uncertain. Germline CDR1 and CDR2: SGDLS and YYNGEE. The CDR3 contains 14 residues. Trimming took off 0 bases at V and 1 base at J, with 7 bases between the two ends. DNA of the CDR3: TGTGCCAGCAGCGTAGCACAGAGCCAAGAGACCCAGTACTTC. This translates into CASSVAQSQETQYF.

This chain connects TRBV14 to TRBJ1-2; D is unresolved. V was clipped by 0 bases and J by 2 bases, with 4 bases between them. This CDR3 contains 13 residues. Germline V gene data show CDR1 as SGHDN and CDR2 as FVKESK. The CDR3 spells CASSQDINYGYTF. The CDR3 region has the DNA TGTGCCAGCAGCCAAGATATAAACTATGGCTACACCTTC.

V and J are TRBV7-8 and TRBJ2-3, with 10 bases identical to TRBD2. V gave up 4 bases and J gave up 0 bases; unmatched junction bases: 4. This CDR3 spans 16 amino acids. The V gene's germline CDR1 is SGHVS and CDR2 FQNEAQ. The CDR3 loop reads CASSSLAGASTDTQYF. The CDR3 DNA reads as TGTGCCAGCAGCTCCCTAGCGGGGGCTAGCACAGATACGCAGTATTTT.

The V call is TRBV6-2 or TRBV6-3, the J call TRBJ2-1, with 7 bases identical to TRBD1. V was pared by 1 base and J by 4 bases, with 1 base of the junction left unmatched. The length of the CDR3 is 14 residues. From germline, CDR1 is MNHEY and CDR2 SVGEGT. For the CDR3, the DNA is TGTGCCAGCAGTTACTTGACAGGGTACAATGAGCAGTTCTTC. Translating it yields CASSYLTGYNEQFF.

The V gene is TRBV2, the J gene TRBJ1-4; no firm D call. This CDR3 spans 14 amino acids. Deletions cut 8 bases from V and 4 bases from J, with 14 bases between. Germline assignment: CDR1 SNHLY and CDR2 FYNNEI. This chain's CDR3 is CASALGQNNEKLFF. CDR3 DNA: TGTGCCAGCGCCCTCGGGCAGAATAATGAAAAACTGTTTTTT.

This rearrangement joins TRBV29-1 to TRBJ2-1, with 7 bases matching TRBD2. Germline V CDR1 and CDR2: SQVTM, ANQGSEA. V lost 7 bases and J lost 3; bases outside the gene matches: 3. This CDR3 comprises 12 residues. The CDR3 loop reads CSGRTSYNEQFF. DNA for the CDR3: TGCAGCGGAAGGACTAGCTACAATGAGCAGTTCTTC.

This clone was observed a handful of times. The DNA for the CDR3 is TGCAGCGTCCATGAACAGGGATCTCAGCCCCAGCATTTT. This sequence encodes CSVHEQGSQPQHF. This rearrangement joins TRBV29-1 to TRBJ1-5; D is perhaps TRBD1 (6 bases). Looked up from germline, CDR1 is SQVTM and CDR2 is ANQGSEA. CDR3 length: 13 residues. The V end lost 6 bases, the J end lost 6 bases, and 15 bases lay between the germline ends.

This chain joins TRBV9 and TRBJ2-7; 12 bases align to TRBD2. Trimming removed 4 bases from V and 7 bases from J; junction bases left unmatched: 6. Germline V gives CDR1 SGDLS, CDR2 YYNGEE. This CDR3 has 14 amino acids. The CDR3, as DNA: TGTGCCAGCAGCAGACTAGCGGGAGTGGGTGAGCAGTACTTC. Amino acids: CASSRLAGVGEQYF. Variable domain in full (rest from reference TRBV9 and TRBJ2-7): DSGVTQTPKHLITATGQRVTLRCSPRSGDLSVYWYQQSLDQGLQFLIQYYNGEERAKGNILERFSAQQFPDLHSELNLSSLELGDSALYFCASSRLAGVGEQYFGPGTRLTVT.

This clone was picked up one time. V usage is TRBV11-2 and J usage is TRBJ2-7; tentatively, D is TRBD1 (5 bases). Germline CDR1 is SGHAT and CDR2 is FQNNGV. The CDR3 spans 13 residues. Trimming stripped 5 bases from V and 3 bases from J, with 11 bases between. The CDR3 region is CASSQGRIYEQYF. CDR3 nucleotide sequence: TGTGCCAGCAGCCAGGGCAGGATCTACGAGCAGTACTTC.

The chain recombines TRBV6-2 or TRBV6-3 with TRBJ2-1; tentatively, D is TRBD2 (6 bases). In germline, CDR1 is MNHEY, CDR2 SVGEGT. CDR3 length: 15 residues. V shed 5 bases and J shed 2 bases, with 13 bases lying between them. The CDR3 region has the DNA TGTGCCAGCAGTGCCCTAGCGCCGACCTACAATGAGCAGTTCTTC. Amino acid sequence: CASSALAPTYNEQFF.

The V call is TRBV28, the J call TRBJ1-4, with a possible D match to TRBD1 (6 bases). Germline V lookup: CDR1 MDHEN, CDR2 SYDVKM. The ends were cut back, 5 bases at V and 6 bases at J, with 16 bases in the middle. The CDR3 has 15 amino acids. CDR3 protein: CASSPPTGEYEKLFF. The CDR3 region has the DNA TGTGCCAGCAGTCCGCCGACAGGAGAATATGAAAAACTGTTTTTT.

The V gene is TRBV10-3, the J gene TRBJ2-6, with D possibly matching TRBD1 (6 bases). The germline CDR1 and CDR2 sequences are ENHRY and SYGVKD. The ends were cut back, 4 bases at V and 0 bases at J, with 13 bases in the middle. CDR3 length: 17 amino acids. As DNA, the CDR3 is TGTGCCATCAGTGTTAGAGGGGGATCCTCTGGGGCCAACGTCCTGACTTTC. Translation gives CAISVRGGSSGANVLTF.

The rearrangement links TRBV7-3 to TRBJ2-2, with no clear D. The CDR3 runs to 15 residues. Trimming removed 5 bases from V and 0 bases from J, with 10 bases in between. Germline V lookup: CDR1 SGHTA, CDR2 FQGTGA. DNA of the CDR3: TGTGCCAGCAGCCAGGAAAGGGCGAACACCGGGGAGCTGTTTTTT. Its protein product is CASSQERANTGELFF.